This entry lists 19 T cell receptor beta chains sequenced from one sample in a study of spatial heterogeneity in lung cancer. Time point: sample taken at primary tumor resection. The sequenced material consisted of unsorted whole RNA from tumor, nontumor lung or frozen PBMC. TCRdb reprocessed the 5' RACE reads with MiXCR, giving one entry per CDR3 protein. The data contain around 87,000 distinct CDR3 sequences, 12% of them singletons. The starting material was PBMCs, obtained at surgery. These receptors were taken from a male donor with early-stage non-small cell lung cancer.

Comments on this clonotype: Its ends do not fully match the called genes, so a read error is possible. The CDR3 DNA is TGTGCCAACAGCTCCAGAGGGCAGGAGACCCAGTACTTC. Translation gives CANSSRGQETQYF. The chain joins TRBV7-2 to TRBJ2-5; the D gene is possibly TRBD2 (5 bases). Per germline, CDR1 SGHTA and CDR2 FQGNSA. The CDR3 length is 13 residues.

The rearrangement links TRBV28 to TRBJ1-1; the D gene is possibly TRBD1 (6 bases). The CDR3 is 14 residues long. The ends were cut back, 4 bases at V and 2 bases at J, with 11 bases in the middle. The germline gives CDR1 MDHEN, CDR2 SYDVKM. CDR3 coding DNA: TGTGCCAGCAGTTCGTGGACAGAAAACACTGAAGCTTTCTTT. Its translation: CASSSWTENTEAFF.

This clonotype appeared many times. The genes are TRBV15 and TRBJ2-2, with D possibly matching TRBD2 (5 bases). Trimming pared 0 bases from V and 9 bases from J, leaving 14 bases between. CDR1 and CDR2 (germline): LNHNV, YYDKDF (reference sequence). The CDR3 has 15 residues. The CDR3 here is CATSRDKDYPRELFF. The CDR3 DNA follows: TGTGCCACCAGCAGAGATAAAGACTACCCTCGGGAGCTGTTTTTT.

CDR3 sequence reads: CASSLQASEAFF. The CDR3 coding sequence is TGTGCCAGCAGCTTACAGGCCTCTGAAGCTTTCTTT. The chain employs TRBV7-2 and TRBJ1-1; no definite D call. The V end lost 2 bases, the J end lost 6 bases, and 7 bases lay between the germline ends. Germline CDR1 and CDR2: SGHTA and FQGNSA. The CDR3 is 12 amino acids.

The table lists this clonotype with many counts. This rearrangement joins TRBV7-9 to TRBJ2-7, with a tentative D call TRBD1 (8 bases). This CDR3 is 17 amino acids long. Trimming left V 5 bases short and J 1 base short, with 21 bases between. The V gene's germline CDR1 is SEHNR and CDR2 FQNEAQ (reference sequence). The CDR3 DNA is TGTGCCAGCAGCCCTGGACAGGGAGGGTTGCGATCCTACGAGCAGTACTTC. Translated: CASSPGQGGLRSYEQYF.

This CDR3 is CSVESPRRETQYF. The CDR3 region has the DNA TGCAGCGTTGAGAGTCCCCGTAGAGAGACCCAGTACTTC. This chain connects TRBV29-1 to TRBJ2-5, with D unresolved. Between the trimmed V and J ends, which lost 3 bases and 4 bases, there was a span of 12 bases. Per the germline V gene, CDR1 is SQVTM and CDR2 is ANQGSEA. This CDR3 region has 13 residues.

This clonotype was observed a handful of times. V usage is TRBV7-2 and J usage is TRBJ2-3; 12 bases map to TRBD2. The CDR3 length is 16 residues. CDR1 and CDR2 from the germline V gene are SGHTA and FQGNSA. The junction had 7 bases not matched to a gene; V was cut back by 1 base and J by 8 bases. The CDR3 nucleotides read TGTGCCAGCAGCTTAGGACTAGCGGGGGCGGCACGTACGCAGTATTTT. This codes for CASSLGLAGAARTQYF.

Here the CDR3 reads CASMKRTGGGETQYF. The CDR3, as DNA: TGCGCCAGCATGAAACGAACGGGAGGGGGTGAGACCCAGTACTTC. The chain employs TRBV10-2 and TRBJ2-5, with 8 bases lining up with TRBD2. Unmatched junction bases numbered 12, after V lost 7 bases and J lost 5 bases. CDR1 is WSHSY and CDR2 is SAAADI in the germline V gene. This CDR3 is 15 amino acids long.

This clonotype was seen only a few times. This sequence joins TRBV7-2 and TRBJ2-5; 8 nucleotides agree with TRBD2. Germline V CDR1 and CDR2: SGHTA, FQGNSA. There are 15 residues in the CDR3. V gave up 4 bases and J gave up 3 bases; unmatched junction bases: 7. The CDR3 is CASSSTLGGEETQYF. The CDR3 nucleotides read TGTGCCAGCAGCTCTACCCTCGGGGGGGAAGAGACCCAGTACTTC.

This clonotype has a count of ten or more. The V and J genes are TRBV28 and TRBJ1-5, with D possibly being TRBD1 (5 bases). Germline assignment: CDR1 MDHEN and CDR2 SYDVKM. V was trimmed by 5 bases and J by 5 bases, leaving 13 bases between them. This CDR3 has 14 residues. CDR3 region: CASSKGPPYQPQHF. The CDR3 DNA follows: TGTGCCAGCAGTAAGGGACCCCCCTATCAGCCCCAGCATTTT. The whole variable domain, filled in from reference TRBV28 and TRBJ1-5, reads DVKVTQSSRYLVKRTGEKVFLECVQDMDHENMFWYRQDPGLGLRLIYFSYDVKMKEKGDIPEGYSVSREKKERFSLILESASTNQTSMYLCASSKGPPYQPQHFGDGTRLSIL.

The chain combines TRBV7-6 with TRBJ2-2; 9 bases map to TRBD2. Germline trimming cut 5 bases from V and 5 bases from J; bases unmatched to any gene: 6. This CDR3 contains 15 residues. Looked up from germline, CDR1 is SGHVS and CDR2 is FNYEAQ. In DNA form, the CDR3 reads TGTGCCAGCAGCCACCTAGCGGGGAATACCGGGGAGCTGTTTTTT. As protein: CASSHLAGNTGELFF.

The genes are TRBV2 and TRBJ2-3; TRBD2 might be the D (6 bases). The CDR3 covers 15 residues. With 4 bases removed from V and 0 bases from J, the gap between germline ends came to 11 bases. The germline V gene has CDR1 SNHLY and CDR2 FYNNEI. The CDR3 coding sequence is TGTGCCAGCAGTGTCGGGAGACCAAGCACAGATACGCAGTATTTT. Translation gives CASSVGRPSTDTQYF.

This clonotype was picked up a small number of times. The chain has TRBV6-1 and TRBJ1-2; no clear D gene. V lost 3 bases, J lost 0 bases, and 8 bases lay in between. CDR1 and CDR2 from the germline V gene are MNHNS and SASEGT. There are 14 residues in the CDR3. The CDR3 is CASSDLQSNYGYTF. CDR3 nucleotides: TGTGCCAGCAGTGATCTTCAGTCTAACTATGGCTACACCTTC.

The CDR3 nucleotides are TGTGCCAGCAGCCAAACCCAAGGAGGAGATACGCAGTATTTT. Protein sequence: CASSQTQGGDTQYF. The chain combines TRBV7-9 with TRBJ2-3; D might be TRBD2 (5 bases). Germline V gene sequence: CDR1 SEHNR, CDR2 FQNEAQ (reference sequence). The CDR3 totals 14 residues. Trimming shortened V by 5 bases and J by 5 bases, and 14 bases separated the two germline ends.

This clonotype was detected a few times. V usage is TRBV7-3 and J usage is TRBJ2-1, with 7 positions matching TRBD2. This CDR3 contains 17 residues. The V and J ends lost 5 bases and 2 bases, in that order; junction bases with no gene match: 12. Germline V gene sequence: CDR1 SGHTA, CDR2 FQGTGA. The CDR3 region is CASSLAPGGGTYNEQFF. CDR3 nucleotide sequence: TGTGCCAGCAGCCTCGCCCCCGGCGGGGGAACCTACAATGAGCAGTTCTTC.

The chain carries TRBV4-3 and TRBJ1-1; D unresolved. V was pared by 0 bases and J by 11 bases, with 13 bases between. The CDR3 runs to 13 residues. Germline values: CDR1 LGHNA, CDR2 YSLEER. The CDR3: CASSQDALSGAFF. The CDR3 coding sequence is TGCGCCAGCAGCCAAGATGCCTTAAGTGGGGCTTTCTTT.

In its sample, this clonotype was seen many times. CDR3 region: CASSPYGYDTGHTGELFF. In DNA form, the CDR3 reads TGTGCCAGCAGTCCATACGGATACGACACAGGGCACACCGGGGAGCTGTTTTTT. The genes are TRBV12-3 or TRBV12-4 and TRBJ2-2; tentative D call: TRBD1 (6 bases). V was pared by 5 bases and J by 3 bases, with 22 bases between. This CDR3 is built from 18 residues.

This clonotype was seen more than once but under ten times. This chain uses TRBV10-3 with TRBJ2-7; 7 nucleotides agree with TRBD2. Trimming at V came to 5 bases and at J to 0 bases, leaving 1 base not matched to a gene. Per the germline V gene, CDR1 is ENHRY and CDR2 is SYGVKD. The CDR3 has 13 residues. The CDR3 DNA reads as TGTGCCATCAGTCCGGGAGGCTCCTACGAGCAGTACTTC. Its protein is CAISPGGSYEQYF.

This clonotype showed up many times. The chain recombines TRBV28 with TRBJ2-3; D may be TRBD2 (6 bases). Germline assignment: CDR1 MDHEN and CDR2 SYDVKM. V was shortened by 2 bases and J by 4 bases, with 10 bases between the two germline ends. The CDR3 is made up of 14 amino acids. The CDR3 region is CASSLQGGSDTQYF. The CDR3 DNA is TGTGCCAGCAGTTTACAGGGAGGATCAGATACGCAGTATTTT.